A single sample is the source of the 3 T cell receptor beta chains below, sequenced in a study of blood T cell repertoires in COVID-19. Some clones are missing from TCRdb's copy, which holds only in-frame ones; the method was immunoSEQ multiplex PCR. The data hold some 200,000 clones, with around 84% observed a single time. Sequencing input: peripheral blood. The receptors here all came from a human donor in a cohort sampled during active COVID-19.

The DNA for the CDR3 is TGTGCCAGCAGCTTAGGTCCGTCGGGGATTCAGTACTTC. It codes for CASSLGPSGIQYF. The chain carries TRBV7-8 and TRBJ2-4; tentative D call: TRBD2 (5 bases). Deletions cut 1 base from V and 10 bases from J, with 11 bases between. The CDR3 runs to 13 residues. Per germline, CDR1 SGHVS and CDR2 FQNEAQ. The whole variable domain, filled in from reference TRBV7-8 and TRBJ2-4, reads GAGVSQSPRYKVAKRGQDVALRCDPISGHVSLFWYQQALGQGPEFLTYFQNEAQLDKSGLPSDRFFAERPEGSVSTLKIQRTQQEDSAVYLCASSLGPSGIQYFGAGTRLSVL.

The J gene is TRBJ1-5, the V gene TRBV28; 11 bases are shared with TRBD1. Germline V gene data show CDR1 as MDHEN and CDR2 as SYDVKM. With V trimmed by 3 bases and J by 4 bases, 8 bases remained unmatched. This CDR3 contains 17 residues. The CDR3 here is CASSFADRGLGNQPQHF. Here the CDR3 DNA reads TGTGCCAGCAGTTTCGCGGACAGGGGGCTTGGAAATCAGCCCCAGCATTTT. The full variable domain, rest sourced from reference TRBV28 and TRBJ1-5, is DVKVTQSSRYLVKRTGEKVFLECVQDMDHENMFWYRQDPGLGLRLIYFSYDVKMKEKGDIPEGYSVSREKKERFSLILESASTNQTSMYLCASSFADRGLGNQPQHFGDGTRLSIL.

The chain uses TRBV7-2 and TRBJ1-3; D might be TRBD1 (5 bases). Per the germline V gene, CDR1 is SGHTA and CDR2 is FQGNSA. The ends were cut back, 1 base at V and 3 bases at J, with 13 bases in the middle. This CDR3 has 16 amino acids. The CDR3 DNA is TGTGCCAGCAGCTTAGAAGCAGGGTGGCGTGGAAACACCATATATTTT. Protein sequence: CASSLEAGWRGNTIYF.